This T cell receptor (beta chain) emerged from a study of blood T cell repertoires in COVID-19. Study in general: The study drew acute and convalescent COVID-19 samples from the United States, Italy and Spain. Sources were T cells, B-cell-depleted T cells, or PBMCs; the material itself was cDNA or gDNA.

Produced via immunoSEQ multiplex PCR; TCRdb's table is partial and in-frame only. The sample records around 72,000 clones, around 90% being singletons. Per germline, CDR1 KGHDR and CDR2 SFDVKD. The CDR3 loop spans 15 amino acids. V dropped 4 bases and J dropped 6; count of bases not matched to a gene: 8. V usage is TRBV24-1 and J usage is TRBJ2-7, with 10 bases that match TRBD2. The sequencing sample was made of peripheral blood. The sequence derives from a woman in her forties or fifties with acute or convalescent COVID-19. In DNA form, the CDR3 reads TGTGCCACCAGTGACCCAACTAGCGGGACCAGCGAGCAGTACTTC. Translating it yields CATSDPTSGTSEQYF.